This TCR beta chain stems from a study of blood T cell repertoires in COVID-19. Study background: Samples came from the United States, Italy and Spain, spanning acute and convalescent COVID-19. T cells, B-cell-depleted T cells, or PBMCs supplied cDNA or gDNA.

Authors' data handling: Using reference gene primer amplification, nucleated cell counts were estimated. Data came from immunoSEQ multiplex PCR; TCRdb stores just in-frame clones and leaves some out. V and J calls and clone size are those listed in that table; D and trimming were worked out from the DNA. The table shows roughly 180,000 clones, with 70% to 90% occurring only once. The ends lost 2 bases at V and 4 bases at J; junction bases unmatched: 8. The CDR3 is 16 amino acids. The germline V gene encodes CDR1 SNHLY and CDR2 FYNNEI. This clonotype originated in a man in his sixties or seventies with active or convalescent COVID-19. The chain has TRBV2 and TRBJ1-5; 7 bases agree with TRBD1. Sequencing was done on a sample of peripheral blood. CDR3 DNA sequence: TGTGCCAGCAGTGAATACTTGACAGGGCTAAATCAGCCCCAGCATTTT. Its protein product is CASSEYLTGLNQPQHF.